The 31 T cell receptor beta chains below come from one sample, sequenced in a study of technical replicates of blood from several donors. Generated by immunoSEQ multiplex PCR, the TCRdb table keeps only in-frame clones and is missing some. The sample contains about 94,000 clones, approximately 95% of which appear only once. The sample comprised T cells isolated from PBMCs. The receptors shown here come from a human donor in good health.

The chain carries TRBV2 and TRBJ2-1, with TRBD1 as a possible D gene (8 bases). The CDR3 has 14 residues. The ends were cut back, 9 bases at V and 4 bases at J, with 16 bases in the middle. The germline CDR1 and CDR2 sequences are SNHLY and FYNNEI. CDR3 bases: TGTGCCAGGACTACAGGGGGGGGATACAATGAGCAGTTCTTC. Amino acid sequence: CARTTGGGYNEQFF. Drawing the rest from reference TRBV2 and TRBJ2-1, the complete variable domain is EPEVTQTPSHQVTQMGQEVILRCVPISNHLYFYWYRQILGQKVEFLVSFYNNEISEKSEIFDDQFSVERPDGSNFTLKIRSTKLEDSAMYFCARTTGGGYNEQFFGPGTRLTVL.

This chain connects TRBV10-3 to TRBJ1-1; D is unresolved. Germline V gene data show CDR1 as ENHRY and CDR2 as SYGVKD. V was shortened by 4 bases and J by 0 bases, with 12 bases between the two germline ends. The CDR3 spans 15 residues. DNA for the CDR3: TGTGCCATCAGTGCGGGGAGGACTATGAACACTGAAGCTTTCTTT. Translating it yields CAISAGRTMNTEAFF.

The V and J genes are TRBV19 and TRBJ2-7; maybe TRBD2 (6 bases). The germline CDR1 and CDR2 sequences are LNHDA and SQIVND (reference sequence). The CDR3 loop spans 16 amino acids. With 4 bases removed from V and 6 bases from J, the gap between germline ends came to 22 bases. Here the CDR3 reads CASSRGTPVVGSEQYF. In nucleotides, the CDR3 is TGTGCCAGTAGTAGGGGGACTCCCGTCGTCGGAAGCGAGCAGTACTTC.

This chain joins TRBV18 and TRBJ1-1, with TRBD1 identical over 9 bases. Germline V gives CDR1 KGHSH, CDR2 LQKENI. The CDR3 covers 15 residues. J was trimmed by 5 bases and V by 8 bases; bases with no gene match: 12. CDR3 in DNA: TGTGCCAGCAGACGGACAGGGGAGATGGCAACTGAAGCTTTCTTT. This translates into CASRRTGEMATEAFF.

This chain joins TRBV7-3 and TRBJ2-3, with D possibly being TRBD1 (7 bases). CDR1 and CDR2 (germline): SGHTA, FQGTGA. With 6 bases removed from V and 2 bases from J, the gap between germline ends came to 18 bases. The CDR3 contains 16 residues. This CDR3 is CASSPRRGDSTDTQYF. As DNA, the CDR3 is TGTGCCAGCAGTCCGCGCAGGGGGGACTCCACAGATACGCAGTATTTT. Combining the CDR3 with reference TRBV7-3 and TRBJ2-3 gives the whole variable domain GAGVSQTPSNKVTEKGKYVELRCDPISGHTALYWYRQSLGQGPEFLIYFQGTGAADDSGLPNDRFFAVRPEGSVSTLKIQRTERGDSAVYLCASSPRRGDSTDTQYFGPGTRLTVL.

The chain carries TRBV15 and TRBJ1-2, with D unresolved. V gave up 0 bases and J gave up 4 bases, with 6 bases separating them. In germline, CDR1 is LNHNV, CDR2 YYDKDF (reference sequence). The CDR3 runs to 13 residues. The DNA for the CDR3 is TGTGCCACCAGCAGAGATTCCTTCTATGGCTACACCTTC. This encodes CATSRDSFYGYTF.

Only one count was recorded for this clone. The gene calls are TRBV27 and TRBJ2-1; weak D call: TRBD1 (6 bases). Germline CDR1 MNHEY, CDR2 SMNVEV (reference sequence). The V end lost 6 bases, the J end lost 10 bases, and 13 bases lay between the germline ends. CDR3 length: 12 residues. The CDR3 sequence is CASSGNRDEQFF. DNA of the CDR3: TGTGCCAGCAGCGGGAACAGGGACGAGCAGTTCTTC.

V gene TRBV6-5 combines with J gene TRBJ2-5; no clear D. Germline CDR1 is MNHEY and CDR2 is SVGAGI. V lost 7 bases to trimming and J lost 2 bases, with 14 bases between them. This CDR3 region has 14 residues. CDR3 protein: CASTQLSGQETQYF. CDR3 nucleotide sequence: TGTGCCAGCACTCAACTCTCCGGTCAAGAGACCCAGTACTTC.

V and J are TRBV18 and TRBJ2-7; 9 bases align to TRBD1. From germline, CDR1 is KGHSH and CDR2 LQKENI. This CDR3 spans 20 amino acids. V trimming: 3 bases; J trimming: 4 bases; junction bases outside the gene matches: 22. The chain's CDR3 is CASSPNPGQGLGKGFYEQYF. The CDR3, as DNA: TGTGCCAGCTCACCCAATCCGGGACAGGGTCTGGGAAAGGGGTTTTACGAGCAGTACTTC. Using reference TRBV18 and TRBJ2-7 for the parts outside the CDR3, the full variable domain is NAGVMQNPRHLVRRRGQEARLRCSPMKGHSHVYWYRQLPEEGLKFMVYLQKENIIDESGMPKERFSAEFPKEGPSILRIQQVVRGDSAAYFCASSPNPGQGLGKGFYEQYFGPGTRLTVT.

V gene TRBV2 combines with J gene TRBJ2-7; D unclear. Germline lookup yields CDR1 SNHLY and CDR2 FYNNEI. The germline V and J ends were trimmed by 5 bases and 0 bases, with 11 bases remaining between them. The CDR3 is 14 residues long. CDR3 residues: CASSYGGLSYEQYF. Written as DNA, the CDR3 is TGTGCCAGCAGTTATGGTGGCCTCTCCTACGAGCAGTACTTC. The whole variable domain, filled in from reference TRBV2 and TRBJ2-7, reads EPEVTQTPSHQVTQMGQEVILRCVPISNHLYFYWYRQILGQKVEFLVSFYNNEISEKSEIFDDQFSVERPDGSNFTLKIRSTKLEDSAMYFCASSYGGLSYEQYFGPGTRLTVT.

The J gene is TRBJ1-1, the V gene TRBV10-3, with D unclear. CDR3 size: 14 residues. V lost 0 bases and J 10 bases, leaving 15 bases between the germline ends. The V gene's germline CDR1 is ENHRY and CDR2 SYGVKD. The CDR3 loop is CAISESGLEVGAFF. The CDR3, as DNA: TGTGCCATCAGTGAGTCTGGACTCGAGGTGGGAGCTTTCTTT.

J is TRBJ2-7 and V is TRBV11-3; a weak D match, TRBD2 (6 bases). Trimming took off 5 bases at V and 3 bases at J, with 20 bases between the two ends. This CDR3 spans 16 amino acids. CDR1 is SGHNT and CDR2 is YENEEA in the germline V gene. The chain's CDR3 is CASSPRRGMGFYEQYF. The CDR3 coding sequence is TGTGCCAGCAGCCCGCGACGCGGGATGGGCTTCTACGAGCAGTACTTC. Full variable domain (outside the CDR3, taken from reference TRBV11-3 and TRBJ2-7): EAGVVQSPRYKIIEKKQPVAFWCNPISGHNTLYWYLQNLGQGPELLIRYENEEAVDDSQLPKDRFSAERLKGVDSTLKIQPAELGDSAVYLCASSPRRGMGFYEQYFGPGTRLTVT.

V and J are TRBV5-1 and TRBJ2-2; D remains unclear. Per the germline V gene, CDR1 is SGHRS and CDR2 is YFSETQ. The CDR3 totals 14 residues. Between the trimmed V and J ends, which lost 2 bases and 4 bases, there was a span of 9 bases. DNA of the CDR3: TGCGCCAGCAGCTTCTCCCCGGGCACCGGGGAGCTGTTTTTT. It encodes CASSFSPGTGELFF.

The gene calls are TRBV19 and TRBJ1-1; D is unclear. Trimming stripped 5 bases from V and 7 bases from J, with 8 bases between. CDR1 is LNHDA, CDR2 SQIVND, per germline (reference sequence). This CDR3 has 11 amino acids. CDR3 sequence (DNA): TGTGCCAGTAGTTTTGCAGATGAAGCTTTCTTT. Its translation: CASSFADEAFF. Supplemented by reference TRBV19 and TRBJ1-1, the full variable domain reads DGGITQSPKYLFRKEGQNVTLSCEQNLNHDAMYWYRQDPGQGLRLIYYSQIVNDFQKGDIAEGYSVSREKKESFPLTVTSAQKNPTAFYLCASSFADEAFFGQGTRLTVV.

CDR3 sequence: CASSLAASGPHNEQFF. The CDR3 DNA reads as TGTGCCAGCAGCTTAGCAGCTAGCGGTCCCCACAATGAGCAGTTCTTC. The chain recombines TRBV7-9 with TRBJ2-1; 7 nucleotides agree with TRBD2. Germline V CDR1 and CDR2: SEHNR, FQNEAQ (reference sequence). V lost 0 bases and J lost 5; bases outside the gene matches: 7. The CDR3 totals 16 residues.

The chain carries TRBV5-1 and TRBJ2-3, with 9 nucleotides matching TRBD2. V dropped 6 bases and J dropped 5; count of bases not matched to a gene: 7. The germline V gene has CDR1 SGHRS and CDR2 YFSETQ. The CDR3 contains 14 residues. Here the CDR3 reads CASTLRGGLDTQYF. Written as DNA, the CDR3 is TGCGCCAGCACTTTGCGGGGGGGCCTAGATACGCAGTATTTT.

The chain joins TRBV4-1 to TRBJ2-1; 7 bases fit TRBD1. The CDR3 totals 19 residues. Germline V gene data show CDR1 as MGHRA and CDR2 as YSYEKL. V trimming: 2 bases; J trimming: 0 bases; junction bases outside the gene matches: 13. CDR3 protein: CASSQPHDRDPTSYNEQFF. In DNA, the CDR3 is TGCGCCAGCAGCCAACCGCACGACAGGGACCCCACCTCCTACAATGAGCAGTTCTTC.

The rearrangement links TRBV6-5 to TRBJ1-1; TRBD1 matches at 11 bases. Germline CDR1 MNHEY, CDR2 SVGAGI. The CDR3 totals 14 residues. J gave up 7 bases and V 5 bases, and 6 bases lay outside the gene matches. CDR3 bases: TGTGCCAGCAGTGGACAGGGGGCTTGGGTTGAAGCTTTCTTT. Protein product: CASSGQGAWVEAFF.

V is TRBV7-9 and J is TRBJ2-7; 8 bases align to TRBD1. With V trimmed by 3 bases and J by 7 bases, 8 bases remained unmatched. The CDR3 has 14 amino acids. The germline V gene has CDR1 SEHNR and CDR2 FQNEAQ (reference sequence). The CDR3 bases are TGTGCCAGCAGCTTGGAAGACAGGGGCGGGGAGCAGTACTTC. Translation gives CASSLEDRGGEQYF. Together with reference TRBV7-9 and TRBJ2-7, the CDR3 gives the full variable domain: DTGVSQNPRHKITKRGQNVTFRCDPISEHNRLYWYRQTLGQGPEFLTYFQNEAQLEKSRLLSDRFSAERPKGSFSTLEIQRTEQGDSAMYLCASSLEDRGGEQYFGPGTRLTVT.

This clone was recorded only once. The gene calls are TRBV19 and TRBJ1-5, with D uncertain. This CDR3 is built from 13 residues. Trimming took off 8 bases at V and 1 base at J, with 9 bases between the two ends. Germline CDR1 LNHDA, CDR2 SQIVND (reference sequence). The CDR3: CASCHGSNQPQHF. CDR3 sequence (DNA): TGTGCCAGTTGTCACGGGAGCAATCAGCCCCAGCATTTT.

The chain has TRBV2 and TRBJ2-2, with D perhaps matching TRBD2 (5 bases). The V end lost 7 bases, the J end lost 3 bases, and 21 bases lay between the germline ends. Germline V gene data show CDR1 as SNHLY and CDR2 as FYNNEI. The CDR3 runs 17 residues. This CDR3 is CASIPERRAEDTGELFF. The CDR3, as DNA: TGTGCCAGCATCCCTGAGCGGCGGGCAGAGGACACCGGGGAGCTGTTTTTT.

The chain has TRBV27 and TRBJ2-7, with D possibly TRBD2 on 7 matching bases. V was clipped by 0 bases and J by 5 bases, with 11 bases between them. The germline gives CDR1 MNHEY, CDR2 SMNVEV (reference sequence). The CDR3 totals 14 residues. CDR3 sequence (DNA): TGTGCCAGCAGTTTATCTGAGGGGGGGAACGAGCAGTACTTC. This gives the protein CASSLSEGGNEQYF.

CDR3 region: CASSPPLGTGGGEQYF. The CDR3 coding sequence is TGTGCCAGCAGCCCTCCCCTAGGGACAGGGGGCGGCGAGCAGTACTTC. The chain recombines TRBV9 with TRBJ2-7; the match to TRBD1 covers 12 bases. Germline V CDR1 and CDR2: SGDLS, YYNGEE. The CDR3 is 16 residues long. V trimming: 4 bases; J trimming: 6 bases; junction bases outside the gene matches: 11.

The chain recombines TRBV15 with TRBJ2-7; 7 bases align to TRBD1. From germline, CDR1 is LNHNV and CDR2 YYDKDF (reference sequence). V was pared by 0 bases and J by 1 base, with 3 bases of the junction left unmatched. There are 15 residues in the CDR3. The chain's CDR3 is CATSRDKQGSYEQYF. In DNA, the CDR3 is TGTGCCACCAGCAGAGATAAACAGGGGTCCTACGAGCAGTACTTC.

This rearrangement joins TRBV2 to TRBJ2-2, with 9 bases fitting TRBD2. Unmatched junction bases numbered 5, after V lost 6 bases and J lost 3 bases. The CDR3 runs 15 residues. Germline V lookup: CDR1 SNHLY, CDR2 FYNNEI. The CDR3: CASSSGLAYTGELFF. The CDR3 nucleotides read TGTGCCAGCAGCTCTGGACTAGCGTACACCGGGGAGCTGTTTTTT.

This rearrangement joins TRBV7-7 to TRBJ2-2; a possible D gene is TRBD1 (5 bases). Deletions cut 1 base from V and 4 bases from J, with 16 bases between. Germline CDR1 is SSHAT and CDR2 is FNYEAQ (reference sequence). The CDR3 totals 17 residues. The chain's CDR3 is CASSLDGAAASTGELFF. The CDR3 region has the DNA TGTGCCAGCAGCTTAGATGGGGCAGCCGCGAGCACCGGGGAGCTGTTTTTT.

The chain links TRBV25-1 to TRBJ2-2; 7 nucleotides line up with TRBD2. Unmatched junction bases numbered 4, after V lost 3 bases and J lost 3 bases. CDR3 length equals 15 residues. Germline V gene sequence: CDR1 MGHDK, CDR2 SYGVNS. Here the CDR3 reads CASSDSGRYTGELFF. In nucleotides, the CDR3 is TGTGCCAGCAGTGATTCCGGGAGGTACACCGGGGAGCTGTTTTTT.

This clone appeared a single time. This chain connects TRBV11-3 to TRBJ1-2; TRBD1 might be the D (6 bases). Trimming took 2 bases from V and 0 from J, leaving 13 bases between them. The CDR3 loop spans 16 amino acids. Germline V gives CDR1 SGHNT, CDR2 YENEEA. Here the CDR3 DNA reads TGTGCCAGCAGCTTACAGGGGTGGGGAGCTAACTATGGCTACACCTTC. Amino acid sequence: CASSLQGWGANYGYTF.

J is TRBJ2-1 and V is TRBV10-1; 11 nucleotides align to TRBD2. CDR3 length: 15 residues. CDR1 WNHNN and CDR2 SYGVQD come from the germline V gene (reference sequence). V dropped 0 bases and J dropped 5; count of bases not matched to a gene: 0. CDR3 coding DNA: TGCGCCAGCAGTGAGTCGGGACTAGCGGACAATGAGCAGTTCTTC. It is translated as CASSESGLADNEQFF.

The chain has TRBV15 and TRBJ1-2; weak D call: TRBD1 (5 bases). CDR1 is LNHNV and CDR2 is YYDKDF in the germline V gene (reference sequence). The CDR3 covers 14 residues. Trimming removed 1 base at V and 1 base at J, with 7 bases between. As DNA, the CDR3 is TGTGCCACCAGCAGAGCCAGGGATAACTATGGCTACACCTTC. Protein product: CATSRARDNYGYTF. Full variable domain (rest looked up from reference TRBV15 and TRBJ1-2): DAMVIQNPRYQVTQFGKPVTLSCSQTLNHNVMYWYQQKSSQAPKLLFHYYDKDFNNEADTPDNFQSRRPNTSFCFLDIRSPGLGDTAMYLCATSRARDNYGYTFGSGTRLTVV.

This clone was found once. CDR3 sequence (DNA): TGTGCCAGCAGTTACTCGAGGACTAAGGGAGGTGAAAAACTGTTTTTT. Translating gives CASSYSRTKGGEKLFF. This chain joins TRBV6-5 and TRBJ1-4; D is unclear. Germline assignment: CDR1 MNHEY and CDR2 SVGAGI. The CDR3 is 16 residues long. Between the trimmed V and J ends, which lost 0 bases and 7 bases, there was a span of 15 bases.